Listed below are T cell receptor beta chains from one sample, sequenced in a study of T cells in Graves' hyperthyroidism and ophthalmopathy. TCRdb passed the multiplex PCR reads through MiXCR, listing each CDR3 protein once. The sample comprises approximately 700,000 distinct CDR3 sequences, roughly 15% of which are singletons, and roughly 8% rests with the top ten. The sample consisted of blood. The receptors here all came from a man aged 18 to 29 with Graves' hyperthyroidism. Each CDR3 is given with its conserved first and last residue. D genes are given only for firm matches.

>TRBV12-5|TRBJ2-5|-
CASGLGQRAETQYF
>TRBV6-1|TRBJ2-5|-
CASSGPNEETQYF
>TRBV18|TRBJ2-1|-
CASSRRDVNEQFF
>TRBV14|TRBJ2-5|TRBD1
CASSLRDRGYQETQYF
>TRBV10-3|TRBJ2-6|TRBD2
CAIRASGLAGGGANVLTF
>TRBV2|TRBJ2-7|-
CASSVSHRSYEQYF
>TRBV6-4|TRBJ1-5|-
CASSPMGGNQPQHF
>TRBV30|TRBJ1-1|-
CAWSFKGGTEAFF
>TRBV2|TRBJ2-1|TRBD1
CATSAQGASEQFF
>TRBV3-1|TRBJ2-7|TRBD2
CASSPWIAGRNEQYF
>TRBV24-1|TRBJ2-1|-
CATSGAGHNEQFF
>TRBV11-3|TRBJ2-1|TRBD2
CASSLAGGPSNEQFF
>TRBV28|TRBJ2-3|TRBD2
CASSSSGSQADTQYF
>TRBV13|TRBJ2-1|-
CASSPPGREFNEQFF
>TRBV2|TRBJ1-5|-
CASKSTSNQPQHF